These 25 T cell receptor beta chains were sequenced from one sample in a study of T cells in Graves' hyperthyroidism and ophthalmopathy. Authors of the study amplified TCR beta CDR3 regions from RNA transcripts. First-round RT-PCR of the TCR CDR3 relied on the HTBI primer set. Using its own MiXCR run on the multiplex PCR reads, TCRdb lists one record per CDR3 protein. In the table there are 450,000 to 650,000 distinct CDR3 sequences, approximately 15% of which are singletons. Source material: blood. All receptors derive from a woman between 18 and 29 years old with Graves' ophthalmopathy.

The V call is TRBV28, the J call TRBJ2-1; 9 bases agree with TRBD2. The CDR3 sequence is 15 residues long. Trimming cost V 4 bases and J 6 bases; bases outside gene matches: 7. Germline V lookup: CDR1 MDHEN, CDR2 SYDVKM. The CDR3 reads CASSSSGMSPNEQFF. CDR3 nucleotide sequence: TGTGCCAGCAGTTCTAGCGGGATGTCCCCCAATGAGCAGTTCTTC.

This clonotype was observed many times. V and J are TRBV6-5 and TRBJ2-2; D is undetermined. Looked up from germline, CDR1 is MNHEY and CDR2 is SVGAGI. V was shortened by 0 bases and J by 3 bases, with 8 bases between the two germline ends. CDR3 length equals 15 residues. The DNA for the CDR3 is TGTGCCAGCAGTTACTCCGCGGTTCACACCGGGGAGCTGTTTTTT. Translating it yields CASSYSAVHTGELFF.

This clonotype appeared a few times. V is TRBV5-1 and J is TRBJ2-2; D not resolved. V was trimmed by 4 bases and J by 0 bases, leaving 10 bases between them. Per the germline V gene, CDR1 is SGHRS and CDR2 is YFSETQ. This CDR3 region has 15 residues. Here the CDR3 DNA reads TGCGCCAGCAGCCCGATTACCGCGAACACCGGGGAGCTGTTTTTT. This encodes CASSPITANTGELFF. Looking up the rest from reference TRBV5-1 and TRBJ2-2 gives the full variable domain: KAGVTQTPRYLIKTRGQQVTLSCSPISGHRSVSWYQQTPGQGLQFLFEYFSETQRNKGNFPGRFSGRQFSNSRSEMNVSTLELGDSALYLCASSPITANTGELFFGEGSRLTVL.

This clonotype was counted between two and nine times. The CDR3: CASSSPSGSSGANVLTF. Written as DNA, the CDR3 is TGTGCCAGCAGCTCCCCGTCCGGAAGCTCTGGGGCCAACGTCCTGACTTTC. The J gene is TRBJ2-6, the V gene TRBV11-1; D is unresolved. V lost 4 bases and J lost 0, with 13 bases in between. The germline V gene encodes CDR1 SGHAT and CDR2 FQDESV (reference sequence). The CDR3 spans 17 residues.

The chain joins TRBV5-1 to TRBJ2-5; 11 bases agree with TRBD1. Germline CDR1 SGHRS, CDR2 YFSETQ. The CDR3 totals 15 residues. J lost 4 bases, V lost 2 bases, and 4 bases had no gene match. This CDR3 reads CASSFSGTGGETQYF. The CDR3 DNA reads as TGCGCCAGCAGCTTTTCCGGGACAGGGGGAGAGACCCAGTACTTC.

This clonotype was seen more than once but under ten times. V usage is TRBV28 and J usage is TRBJ2-2; D is perhaps TRBD1 (6 bases). This CDR3 has 15 amino acids. The germline gives CDR1 MDHEN, CDR2 SYDVKM. V dropped 6 bases and J dropped 4 bases, with 15 bases sitting between them. The CDR3, as DNA: TGTGCCAGCAGCGGTTCTACAGGGATCACCGGGGAGCTGTTTTTT. Translating gives CASSGSTGITGELFF.

Regarding this clonotype: This could be a read error, since a much larger clone is one nucleotide away. The V call is TRBV27, the J call TRBJ2-3; 13 nucleotides line up with TRBD2. Germline V gene sequence: CDR1 MNHEY, CDR2 SMNVEV (reference sequence). The CDR3 is 17 residues long. The junction had 10 bases not matched to a gene; V was cut back by 4 bases and J by 6 bases. The CDR3 DNA is TGTGCCAGCAGTTCCATGGAACTAGCGGGAGGGTGGGATACGCAGTATTTT. This gives the protein CASSSMELAGGWDTQYF.

This clonotype was observed a few times. One end of the junction fails to match germline, which may point to a read error. In nucleotides, the CDR3 is TGCGGTGCTAGCACACTAGCGGGAGAGGTGCAGTACTTC. Encoded protein: CGASTLAGEVQYF. The chain couples TRBV20-1 to TRBJ2-7; 11 bases align to TRBD2. CDR3 length equals 13 residues. The V gene's germline CDR1 is DFQATT and CDR2 SNEGSKA (reference sequence).

V is TRBV20-1 and J is TRBJ2-5; 10 bases are shared with TRBD1. Germline V gene sequence: CDR1 DFQATT, CDR2 SNEGSKA (reference sequence). The CDR3 consists of 14 residues. Losses at the gene ends were 2 bases for V and 5 bases for J; bases not matched to a gene: 5. The DNA of the CDR3 is TGCAGTGCTAGATCGGGACAGGGGCATGAGACCCAGTACTTC. Protein sequence: CSARSGQGHETQYF.

This clonotype was counted ten times or more. The V call is TRBV5-8, the J call TRBJ1-5; tentatively, D is TRBD1 (5 bases). The V end lost 5 bases, the J end lost 1 base, and 16 bases lay between the germline ends. In germline, CDR1 is SGHTS, CDR2 YDEGEE. CDR3 length: 16 residues. The CDR3 nucleotides are TGTGCCAGCAGGGAAGACAGTTCCCCAAGCAATCAGCCCCAGCATTTT. Its translation is CASREDSSPSNQPQHF.

In this sample, this clonotype turned up a few times. The chain recombines TRBV4-1 with TRBJ2-5, with 11 bases matching TRBD1. The V segment lost 1 base and the J segment 4 bases; nucleotides outside the gene matches: 5. The CDR3 runs 16 residues. Germline V gives CDR1 MGHRA, CDR2 YSYEKL. The CDR3 nucleotides read TGCGCCAGCAGCCAAGGGAGGACAGGGGGCGTAGAGACCCAGTACTTC. This gives the protein CASSQGRTGGVETQYF.

This clonotype came up many times. J is TRBJ2-3 and V is TRBV2; 8 nucleotides line up with TRBD2. In germline, CDR1 is SNHLY, CDR2 FYNNEI. The CDR3 runs 15 residues. V shed 7 bases, J shed 3 bases, and the junction held 9 bases outside the gene matches. The CDR3 reads CASNIAGMRTDTQYF. DNA for the CDR3: TGTGCCAGCAATATAGCGGGAATGAGAACAGATACGCAGTATTTT.

This clonotype was counted ten times or more. This chain uses TRBV4-1 with TRBJ1-1, with D uncertain. CDR1 is MGHRA, CDR2 YSYEKL, per germline. The CDR3 extends over 15 amino acids. The V and J ends lost 1 base and 1 base respectively, with 10 bases between them. The CDR3 protein is CASSQGLRPNTEAFF. The CDR3 DNA sequence: TGCGCCAGCAGCCAAGGTCTCAGACCGAACACTGAAGCTTTCTTT.

This clonotype was detected ten times or more. The rearrangement links TRBV6-1 to TRBJ1-1; D unclear. The V end lost 5 bases, the J end lost 0 bases, and 13 bases lay between the germline ends. This CDR3 contains 15 residues. Germline CDR1 MNHNS, CDR2 SASEGT. The CDR3 nucleotides are TGTGCCAGCAGTTTTGGGATGGGGATGAACACTGAAGCTTTCTTT. The encoded protein is CASSFGMGMNTEAFF.

The sample holds a few counts of this clonotype. The chain couples TRBV28 to TRBJ2-1; D is perhaps TRBD2 (6 bases). Trimming shortened V by 7 bases and J by 7 bases, and 14 bases separated the two germline ends. The germline V gene has CDR1 MDHEN and CDR2 SYDVKM. The CDR3 covers 13 residues. The CDR3 loop reads CASIRGTGNEQFF. The CDR3 DNA follows: TGTGCCAGCATCCGCGGGACTGGGAATGAGCAGTTCTTC.

The chain uses TRBV28 and TRBJ1-2; no definite D call. The CDR3 covers 11 residues. V lost 7 bases to trimming and J lost 7 bases, with 10 bases between them. Germline assignment: CDR1 MDHEN and CDR2 SYDVKM. CDR3 bases: TGTGCCAGCACAGACAACCGTGGCTACACCTTC. The encoded protein is CASTDNRGYTF.

There are many counts of this clonotype. The rearrangement joins TRBV7-8 to TRBJ2-1, with TRBD2 matching 13 bases. Unmatched junction bases numbered 2, after V lost 1 base and J lost 8 bases. This CDR3 has 15 amino acids. Germline V gene lookup returns CDR1 SGHVS and CDR2 FQNEAQ. CDR3 in amino acids: CASSLGTSGSHEQFF. The CDR3, as DNA: TGTGCCAGCAGCTTAGGGACTAGCGGGAGTCATGAGCAGTTCTTC.

This clonotype appeared many times. This rearrangement joins TRBV29-1 to TRBJ2-1; the D gene is possibly TRBD1 (6 bases). With 7 bases removed from V and 6 bases from J, the gap between germline ends came to 13 bases. The CDR3 is 12 amino acids. Germline CDR1 is SQVTM and CDR2 is ANQGSEA. CDR3 region: CSGGQGSNEQFF. CDR3 coding DNA: TGCAGCGGCGGCCAGGGGTCCAATGAGCAGTTCTTC.

This clonotype was detected only a few times. The chain employs TRBV19 and TRBJ2-3; TRBD2 matches at 7 bases. This CDR3 region has 11 residues. Unmatched junction bases numbered 0, after V lost 6 bases and J lost 6 bases. The germline V gene has CDR1 LNHDA and CDR2 SQIVND (reference sequence). This CDR3 is CASRRGDTQYF. As DNA, the CDR3 is TGTGCCAGTAGGCGGGGGGATACGCAGTATTTT.

This clonotype was observed at least ten times. The rearrangement links TRBV6-1 to TRBJ2-3; D remains unclear. Looked up from germline, CDR1 is MNHNS and CDR2 is SASEGT. There are 14 residues in the CDR3. Trimming removed 8 bases from V and 0 bases from J, with 12 bases in between. This chain's CDR3 is CASYGDDSTDTQYF. The CDR3 nucleotides are TGTGCCAGCTACGGTGATGATAGCACAGATACGCAGTATTTT.

This clonotype was observed at least ten times. The rearrangement links TRBV28 to TRBJ2-3, with D unresolved. The CDR3 has 15 residues. Germline loops: CDR1 MDHEN, CDR2 SYDVKM. The V end was cut by 4 bases, the J end by 2 bases, with 13 bases between. CDR3 sequence: CASSSASASTDTQYF. CDR3 nucleotides: TGTGCCAGCAGTTCCGCCTCTGCATCCACAGATACGCAGTATTTT.

The V gene is TRBV5-1, the J gene TRBJ2-2; 8 bases agree with TRBD2. Germline V lookup: CDR1 SGHRS, CDR2 YFSETQ. V lost 2 bases and J lost 6; bases outside the gene matches: 6. The CDR3 covers 15 residues. CDR3 DNA sequence: TGCGCCAGCAGCTTCTCCGGGACTAGTGCCGGGGAGCTGTTTTTT. Its protein product is CASSFSGTSAGELFF.

This clonotype turned up a few times. A junction end diverges from the germline sequence, so it may reflect a read error. This chain uses TRBV7-7 with TRBJ2-2, with 10 nucleotides matching TRBD2. CDR1 is SSHAT, CDR2 FNYEAQ, per germline (reference sequence). This CDR3 spans 16 amino acids. Written as DNA, the CDR3 is TGTGCTAGCAGCCGAGGGGTTAGCGGGAGGACCGGGGAGCTGTTTTTT. Protein: CASSRGVSGRTGELFF.

The chain employs TRBV19 and TRBJ2-1; 13 bases fit TRBD2. The germline gives CDR1 LNHDA, CDR2 SQIVND (reference sequence). The length of the CDR3 is 14 residues. V shed 5 bases, J shed 8 bases, and the junction held 3 bases outside the gene matches. CDR3 in amino acids: CASSLGLAGYEQFF. DNA for the CDR3: TGTGCCAGTAGTTTGGGACTAGCGGGATATGAGCAGTTCTTC.

This clonotype occurred many times. The chain employs TRBV27 and TRBJ2-5; 9 bases agree with TRBD2. V trimming: 3 bases; J trimming: 4 bases; junction bases outside the gene matches: 3. The CDR3 is 14 amino acids. Germline V lookup: CDR1 MNHEY, CDR2 SMNVEV (reference sequence). As DNA, the CDR3 is TGTGCCAGCAGTTTTACTAGCGGGCTAGAGACCCAGTACTTC. Protein: CASSFTSGLETQYF.